This T cell receptor beta chain derives from a study of T cells after yellow fever vaccination. Study at large: Fractions containing few cells were prepared with SMART-Seq v4 Ultra Low Input.

In its sample, this clonotype was seen many times. TCRdb fed the 5' RACE reads into MiXCR, producing one record per CDR3 protein. Here the sample spans roughly 500,000 distinct CDR3 sequences, approximately 21% being singletons. V was pared by 4 bases and J by 5 bases, with 0 bases of the junction left unmatched. CDR1 MNHEY and CDR2 SVGEGT come from the germline V gene. The CDR3 loop spans 14 amino acids. The sequence was collected from a young man who received the YFV17D yellow fever vaccine. The specimen was PBMCs, collected 15 days after the yellow fever booster vaccination. The gene calls are TRBV6-2 or TRBV6-3 and TRBJ2-2, with TRBD2 matching 11 bases. CDR3 sequence reads: CASSWTSGTGELFF. CDR3 bases: TGTGCCAGCAGTTGGACTAGCGGGACCGGGGAGCTGTTTTTT.